Included here is one T cell receptor (beta chain) sequence, with context. What it recognizes is unknown. The record originates from a study of shared clonotypes between healthy human individuals. Data came from immunoSEQ multiplex PCR; TCRdb stores just in-frame clones and leaves some out. The sample lists around 2.1 million clones, about 93% occurring once. Study conclusions and caveats: Sampling was confined to blood; repertoires within tissues likely differ. Approximately 4.6% of naive CD4 clonotypes were shared across a few donors.

The germline V gene has CDR1 MNHEY and CDR2 SVGAGI. Trimming removed 5 bases from V and 1 base from J, with 12 bases in between. There are 14 residues in the CDR3. In the naive CD8 group, cells lacked CD45RO and were positively selected for CCR7, so terminally differentiated effector memory CD45RA+ cells were left out. J is TRBJ2-7 and V is TRBV6-5; the D is unclear. The source is a man younger than 35 in good health. Some clones in this sample may be carry-over from other donors' samples. The sample consisted of naive CD8+ T cells from PBMCs. The CDR3 reads CASSEKRSSYEQYF. In DNA form, the CDR3 reads TGTGCCAGCAGTGAAAAACGGTCATCCTACGAGCAGTACTTC.